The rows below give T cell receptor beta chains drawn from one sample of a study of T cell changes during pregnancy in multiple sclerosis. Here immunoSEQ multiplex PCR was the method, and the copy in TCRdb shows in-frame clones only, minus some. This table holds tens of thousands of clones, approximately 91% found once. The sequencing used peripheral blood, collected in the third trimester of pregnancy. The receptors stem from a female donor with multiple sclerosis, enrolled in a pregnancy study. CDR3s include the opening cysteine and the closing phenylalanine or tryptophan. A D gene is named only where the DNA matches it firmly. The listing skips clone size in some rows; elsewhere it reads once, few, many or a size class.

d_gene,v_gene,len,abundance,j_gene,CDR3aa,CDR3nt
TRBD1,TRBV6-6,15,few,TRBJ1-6,CASSLRGQWGSPLHF,TGTGCCAGCAGCTTAAGGGGGCAGTGGGGTTCACCCCTCCACTTT
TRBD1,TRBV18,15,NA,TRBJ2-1,CASSQGQVDYNEQFF,TGTGCCAGCTCACAAGGACAGGTAGACTACAATGAGCAGTTCTTC
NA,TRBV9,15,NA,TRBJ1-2,CASSVTGRPNYGYTF,TGTGCCAGCAGCGTTACAGGGCGCCCCAACTATGGCTACACCTTC
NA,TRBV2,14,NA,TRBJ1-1,CASYQGSGNTEAFF,TGTGCCAGCTATCAGGGTTCTGGGAACACTGAAGCTTTCTTT
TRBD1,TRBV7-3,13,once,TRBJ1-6,CASSSGQGLALHF,TGTGCCAGCAGCTCCGGACAGGGTTTAGCCCTCCACTTT
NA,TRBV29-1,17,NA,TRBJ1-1,CSVEDRGGSGKNTEAFF,TGCAGCGTTGAAGATCGGGGGGGCAGTGGGAAAAACACTGAAGCTTTCTTT
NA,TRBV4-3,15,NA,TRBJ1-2,CASSHGGTPNYGYTF,TGCGCCAGCAGCCACGGGGGGACCCCTAACTATGGCTACACCTTC
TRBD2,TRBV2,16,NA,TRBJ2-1,CASSKSGGADYNEQFF,TGTGCCAGCAGTAAGAGCGGGGGGGCCGACTACAATGAGCAGTTCTTC
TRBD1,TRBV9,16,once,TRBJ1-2,CASSVVAGGPNYGYTF,TGTGCCAGCAGCGTAGTGGCAGGGGGGCCTAACTATGGCTACACCTTC
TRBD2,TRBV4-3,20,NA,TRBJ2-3,CASSKGLAGGRNTSTDTQYF,TGCGCCAGCAGCAAAGGACTAGCGGGGGGGCGGAACACTAGCACAGATACGCAGTATTTT
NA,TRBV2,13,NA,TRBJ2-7,CASSSTGLNEQYF,TGTGCCAGCAGTTCTACAGGGTTAAACGAGCAGTACTTC
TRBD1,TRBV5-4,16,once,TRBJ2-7,CASSLEPTGEPYEQYF,TGTGCCAGCAGCTTGGAGCCGACAGGGGAACCCTACGAGCAGTACTTC
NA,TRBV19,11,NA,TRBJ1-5,CARRCVQPQHF,TGTGCCAGACGGTGCGTTCAGCCCCAGCATTTT
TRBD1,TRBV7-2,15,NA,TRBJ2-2,CASSPWTGRGGELFF,TGTGCCAGCAGCCCCTGGACAGGGCGGGGCGGGGAGCTGTTTTTT
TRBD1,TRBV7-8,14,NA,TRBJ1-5,CASSLESGGQPQHF,TGTGCCAGCAGCTTAGAGTCAGGGGGTCAGCCCCAGCATTTT
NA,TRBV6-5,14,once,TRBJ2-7,CASSSSPGPYEQYF,TGTGCCAGCAGTTCGTCACCGGGTCCCTACGAGCAGTACTTC
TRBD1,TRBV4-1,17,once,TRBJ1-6,CASSQPTGGADNSPLHF,TGCGCCAGCAGCCAACCAACAGGGGGCGCCGATAATTCACCCCTCCACTTT
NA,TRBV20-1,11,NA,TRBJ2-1,CSAGRLDEQFF,TGCAGTGCCGGGAGACTAGATGAGCAGTTCTTC
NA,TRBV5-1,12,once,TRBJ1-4,CASRSSGEKLFF,TGCGCCAGCAGGTCATCAGGGGAAAAACTGTTTTTT
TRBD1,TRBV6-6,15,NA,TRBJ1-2,CASTGDRGLKYGYTF,TGTGCCAGCACGGGGGACAGGGGGCTCAAGTATGGCTACACCTTC
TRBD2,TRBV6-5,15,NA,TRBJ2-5,CASSYLLTSLETQYF,TGTGCCAGCAGTTACTTGTTGACTAGCTTGGAGACCCAGTACTTC
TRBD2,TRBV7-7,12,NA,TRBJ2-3,CASSSGEGTQYF,TGTGCTAGCAGCTCTGGGGAGGGTACGCAGTATTTT
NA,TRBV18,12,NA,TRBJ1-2,CASSLDSYGYTF,TGTGCCAGCTCGCTGGACAGTTATGGCTACACCTTC
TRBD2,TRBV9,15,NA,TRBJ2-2,CASSVDAGGSGELFF,TGTGCCAGCAGCGTAGATGCGGGGGGCTCCGGGGAGCTGTTTTTT
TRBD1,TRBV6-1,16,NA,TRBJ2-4,CASSGPGTGPKNIQYF,TGTGCCAGCAGTGGACCCGGGACAGGGCCCAAAAACATTCAGTACTTC
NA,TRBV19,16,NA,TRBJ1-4,CASSSRWGNTNEKLFF,TGTGCCAGTAGTTCGAGATGGGGCAACACTAATGAAAAACTGTTTTTT
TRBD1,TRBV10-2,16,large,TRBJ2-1,CASRGPGTGWNNEQFF,TGCGCCAGCAGGGGCCCCGGGACAGGGTGGAACAATGAGCAGTTCTTC
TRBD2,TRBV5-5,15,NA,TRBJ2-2,CASSLVGGGTGELFF,TGTGCCAGCAGCTTGGTAGGCGGGGGGACCGGGGAGCTGTTTTTT
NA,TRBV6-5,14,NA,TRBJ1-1,CASRDETGNTEAFF,TGTGCCAGCAGGGACGAGACGGGAAACACTGAAGCTTTCTTT
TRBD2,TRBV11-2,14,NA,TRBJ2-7,CASSLVSGAPEQYF,TGTGCCAGCAGCTTAGTTAGCGGGGCGCCCGAGCAGTACTTC
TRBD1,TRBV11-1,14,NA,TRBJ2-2,CASNRDRGTGELFF,TGTGCCAGCAACCGGGACAGGGGGACCGGGGAGCTGTTTTTT
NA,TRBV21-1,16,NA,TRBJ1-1,CASSRLAGPKDTEAFF,TGTGCCAGCAGCCGGTTGGCGGGACCGAAAGACACTGAAGCTTTCTTT
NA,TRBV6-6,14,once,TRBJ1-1,CASSYLGGSTEAFF,TGTGCCAGCAGTTATTTGGGAGGGTCCACTGAAGCTTTCTTT
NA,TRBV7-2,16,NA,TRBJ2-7,CASSLVAVVVSYEQYF,TGTGCCAGCAGCTTAGTTGCGGTGGTCGTCTCCTACGAGCAGTACTTC
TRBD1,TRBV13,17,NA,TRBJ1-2,CAIQDPGQEKRGYGYTF,TGTGCCATCCAGGATCCGGGACAGGAGAAGCGGGGCTATGGCTACACCTTC
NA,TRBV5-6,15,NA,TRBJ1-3,CASSTPRGSGNTIYF,TGTGCCAGCAGCACACCTAGGGGTTCTGGAAACACCATATATTTT
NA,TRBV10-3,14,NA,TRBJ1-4,CAISQGIGKEKLFF,TGTGCCATCAGCCAGGGGATCGGCAAAGAAAAACTGTTTTTT
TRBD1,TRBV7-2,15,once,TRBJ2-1,CASSLAGTVYNEQFF,TGTGCCAGCAGCTTAGCCGGGACAGTCTACAATGAGCAGTTCTTC
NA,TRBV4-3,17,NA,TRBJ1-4,CASSQPRAAEQGEKLFF,TGCGCCAGCAGCCAGCCCCGTGCGGCCGAACAGGGAGAAAAACTGTTTTTT
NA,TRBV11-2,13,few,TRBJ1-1,CASRDNSDTEAFF,TGTGCCAGCCGGGACAATAGCGACACTGAAGCTTTCTTT
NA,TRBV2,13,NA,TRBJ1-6,CASTPGYNSPLHF,TGTGCCAGCACGCCGGGCTATAATTCACCCCTCCACTTT
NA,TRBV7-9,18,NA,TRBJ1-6,CASSLLTTSPESNSPLHF,TGTGCCAGCAGCTTACTCACAACATCACCAGAATCCAATTCACCCCTCCACTTT
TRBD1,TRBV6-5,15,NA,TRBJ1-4,CASSSDDRVIGKLFF,TGTGCCAGCAGTTCCGACGACAGGGTAATAGGAAAACTGTTTTTT
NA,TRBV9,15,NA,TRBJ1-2,CASSVDPDGPYGYTF,TGTGCCAGCAGCGTAGATCCTGATGGGCCCTATGGCTACACCTTC
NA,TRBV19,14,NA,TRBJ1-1,CASSPGWLNTEAFF,TGTGCCAGTAGCCCGGGATGGTTAAACACTGAAGCTTTCTTT
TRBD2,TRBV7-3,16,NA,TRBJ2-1,CASSAVGGGKNNEQFF,TGTGCCAGCAGCGCCGTGGGCGGGGGAAAAAACAATGAGCAGTTCTTC
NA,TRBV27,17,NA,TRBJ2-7,CASRRVQGTFFDYEQYF,TGTGCCAGCAGAAGGGTCCAGGGGACCTTCTTCGACTACGAGCAGTACTTC
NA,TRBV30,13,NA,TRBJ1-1,CAWSRGGNTEAFF,TGTGCCTGGAGTCGGGGGGGTAACACTGAAGCTTTCTTT
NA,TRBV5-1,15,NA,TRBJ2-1,CASSLGTGTGDQQFF,TGCGCCAGCAGCTTGGGTACCGGGACTGGAGATCAGCAGTTCTTC